This T cell receptor beta chain came from a study of shared clonotypes between healthy human individuals. Overall study: In total, the donors were two women and a few men aged 18 to 49.

In the sorted-subset replicate PCRs, 200 ng DNA, some 30,000 T cell genomes, was used. TCRdb keeps only in-frame clones here, not all; method: immunoSEQ multiplex PCR. The sample includes 1 million to 1.2 million clones, around three quarters of them seen just once. Germline V gene sequence: CDR1 SGHRS, CDR2 YFSETQ. The V end was cut by 1 base, the J end by 2 bases, with 10 bases between. The CDR3 loop spans 14 amino acids. Comments on this clone: In the same sample, other DNA sequences code for this CDR3.

The sequenced sample was memory CD4+ T cells from PBMCs. Subset denoted: CD45RA-negative fraction. This clonotype originated in a man between 18 and 35 years old in good health. Some clones in this sample may be carry-over from other donors' samples. The gene calls are TRBV5-1 and TRBJ2-7, with D possibly being TRBD1 or TRBD2 (5 bases each). The CDR3 region is CASSLSGQTYEQYF. CDR3 DNA sequence: TGCGCCAGCAGCTTGTCGGGGCAGACCTACGAGCAGTACTTC.